This T cell receptor (beta chain) was found in a study of cytomegalovirus exposure and HLA in healthy donors. The germline gives CDR1 MNHNS, CDR2 SASEGT. This CDR3 comprises 15 residues. V dropped 7 bases and J dropped 0 bases, with 12 bases sitting between them. The repertoire was sequenced with immunoSEQ multiplex PCR; TCRdb's copy has only in-frame clones and lacks some. The sample records some 140,000 clones, almost 85% being singletons. The genes are TRBV6-1 and TRBJ1-4; D is uncertain. What was sequenced was PBMCs. This TCR derives from a woman aged 30 to 39 in good health and CMV-seronegative. The CDR3 loop reads CASKGRPATNEKLFF. The CDR3 DNA reads as TGTGCCAGCAAAGGGAGACCTGCAACTAATGAAAAACTGTTTTTT.